This T cell receptor (beta chain) comes out of a study of regulatory T cells in long-lasting Graves disease. The authors built TCR beta libraries using iRepertoire HTBI primers and Arm-PCR of CDR3 regions. TCRdb independently ran MiXCR on the multiplex PCR reads; one entry per CDR3 protein. The table shows roughly 320,000 distinct CDR3 sequences, with 16% occurring only once. This CDR3 has 12 residues. Germline-derived CDR1 and CDR2 are DFQATT and SNEGSKA (reference sequence). This clonotype came up many times. The germline gene is not matched at one end of the junction; a read error may be the cause. The time point here: newly diagnosed GD, antithyroid drugs for less than 3 months. RNA isolated from PBMCs was used to make the TCR library. The same data also went into a second study, on T cells in Graves' hyperthyroidism and ophthalmopathy. That paper notes: First-round RT-PCR of the TCR CDR3 relied on the HTBI primer set.

Source: peripheral blood mononuclear cells (PBMCs), taken at new diagnosis, from a patient treated with antithyroid drugs. V gene TRBV20-1 combines with J gene TRBJ2-5; D may be TRBD1 (6 bases). The sequence came from a man aged 35 to 55 with Graves disease. The CDR3 loop reads CSANRELEPQYF. The CDR3 DNA sequence: TGCAGTGCTAACAGGGAGTTAGAGCCCCAGTACTTC.